This record covers a single TCR beta chain. Per the germline V gene, CDR1 is KGHDR and CDR2 is SFDVKD. The V gene end was trimmed by 5 bases and the J gene end by 0 bases; junction bases not matched to a gene: 13. The CDR3 totals 18 residues. The sample originates from a study of Ad26.COV2.S vaccination and SARS-CoV-2 variants. Documented treatment: 15 to 20 received Ad26.COV2.S at low or high dose, single or two shots; 5 received placebo; per-sample allocation not given. The samples date from day 63 after the first vaccine or placebo injection. The repertoire was sequenced with immunoSEQ multiplex PCR; TCRdb's copy has only in-frame clones and lacks some. The sample holds approximately 480,000 clones; around 88% are singletons and the top ten take about 13%.

This material consisted of peripheral blood, taken in a trial of Ad26.COV2.S vaccine versus placebo. The TCR originated in a person aged 18-65 years who received the Ad26.COV2.S COVID-19 vaccine or a placebo. The chain employs TRBV24-1 and TRBJ2-3, with 7 bases fitting TRBD1. CDR3 nucleotide sequence: TGTGCCACCAGTGGGGGGATCCGGACAGGCCATAGCACAGATACGCAGTATTTT. This codes for CATSGGIRTGHSTDTQYF.